Following are 2 T cell receptor beta chains from one sample sequenced in a study of T cells after yellow fever vaccination. MiXCR, applied by TCRdb to the 5' RACE reads, yields one record per CDR3 protein. The sample includes under 400,000 distinct CDR3 sequences, 11% seen only once; the top ten take 18%. Sequencing was performed on PBMCs, taken on the day of the first yellow fever vaccination. These receptor sequences come from a man younger than 35 who received the YFV17D yellow fever vaccine.

This clonotype turned up a few times. The chain is built from TRBV7-9 and TRBJ2-5; D unresolved. This CDR3 is built from 14 residues. Germline lookup yields CDR1 SEHNR and CDR2 FQNEAQ (reference sequence). V shed 1 base and J shed 5 bases, with 11 bases lying between them. CDR3: CASSLVSVQETQYF. The CDR3 region has the DNA TGTGCCAGCAGCTTAGTCAGCGTCCAGGAGACCCAGTACTTC.

The CDR3: CASSPEPGRNQPQHF. CDR3 in DNA: TGTGCCAGCAGTCCAGAGCCGGGACGCAATCAGCCCCAGCATTTT. V and J are TRBV6-1 and TRBJ1-5, with TRBD1 as a possible D gene (5 bases). V was trimmed by 5 bases and J by 2 bases, leaving 13 bases between them. The CDR3 totals 15 residues. CDR1 MNHNS and CDR2 SASEGT come from the germline V gene.